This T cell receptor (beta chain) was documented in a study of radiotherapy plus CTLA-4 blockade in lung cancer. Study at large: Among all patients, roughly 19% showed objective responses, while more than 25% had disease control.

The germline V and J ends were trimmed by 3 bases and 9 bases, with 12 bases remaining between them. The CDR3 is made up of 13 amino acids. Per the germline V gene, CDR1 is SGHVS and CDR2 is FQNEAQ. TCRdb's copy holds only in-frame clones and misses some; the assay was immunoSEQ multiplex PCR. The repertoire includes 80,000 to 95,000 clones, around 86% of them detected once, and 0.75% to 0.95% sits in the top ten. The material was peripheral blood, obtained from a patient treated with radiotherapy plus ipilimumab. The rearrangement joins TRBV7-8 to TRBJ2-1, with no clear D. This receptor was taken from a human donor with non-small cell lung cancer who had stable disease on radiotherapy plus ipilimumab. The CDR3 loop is CASSLDSRVEQFF. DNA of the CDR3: TGTGCCAGCAGCTTGGATTCCCGAGTTGAGCAGTTCTTC. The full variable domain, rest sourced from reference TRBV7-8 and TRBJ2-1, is GAGVSQSPRYKVAKRGQDVALRCDPISGHVSLFWYQQALGQGPEFLTYFQNEAQLDKSGLPSDRFFAERPEGSVSTLKIQRTQQEDSAVYLCASSLDSRVEQFFGPGTRLTVL.